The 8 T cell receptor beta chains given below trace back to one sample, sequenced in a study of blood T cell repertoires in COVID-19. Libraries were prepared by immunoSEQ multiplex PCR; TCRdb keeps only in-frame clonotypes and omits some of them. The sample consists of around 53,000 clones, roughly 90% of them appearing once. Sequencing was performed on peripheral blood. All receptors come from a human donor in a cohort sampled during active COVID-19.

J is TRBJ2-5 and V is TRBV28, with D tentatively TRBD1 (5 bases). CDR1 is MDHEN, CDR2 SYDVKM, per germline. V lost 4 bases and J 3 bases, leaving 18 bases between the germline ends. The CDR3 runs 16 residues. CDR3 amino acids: CASSYRQRMTEETQYF. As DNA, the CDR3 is TGTGCCAGCAGTTACCGACAGCGAATGACAGAAGAGACCCAGTACTTC. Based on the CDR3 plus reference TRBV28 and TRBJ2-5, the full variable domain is DVKVTQSSRYLVKRTGEKVFLECVQDMDHENMFWYRQDPGLGLRLIYFSYDVKMKEKGDIPEGYSVSREKKERFSLILESASTNQTSMYLCASSYRQRMTEETQYFGPGTRLLVL.

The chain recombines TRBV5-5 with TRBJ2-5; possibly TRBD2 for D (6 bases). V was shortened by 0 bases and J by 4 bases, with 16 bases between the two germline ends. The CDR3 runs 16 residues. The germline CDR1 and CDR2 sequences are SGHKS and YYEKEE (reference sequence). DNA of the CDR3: TGTGCCAGCAGCTTGGATTTCTGGGGAGGCACAGAGACCCAGTACTTC. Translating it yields CASSLDFWGGTETQYF.

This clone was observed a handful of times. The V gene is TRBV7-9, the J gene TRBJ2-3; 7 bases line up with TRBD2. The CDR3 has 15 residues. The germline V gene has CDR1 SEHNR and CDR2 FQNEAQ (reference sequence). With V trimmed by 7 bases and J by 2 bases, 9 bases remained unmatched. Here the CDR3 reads CASTSPGTTTDTQYF. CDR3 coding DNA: TGTGCCAGCACTTCACCCGGGACTACCACAGATACGCAGTATTTT.

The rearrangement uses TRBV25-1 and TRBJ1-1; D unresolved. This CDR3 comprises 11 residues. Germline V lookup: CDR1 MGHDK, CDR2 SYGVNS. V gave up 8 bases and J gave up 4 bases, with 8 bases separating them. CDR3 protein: CASSVGTEAFF. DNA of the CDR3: TGTGCCAGCTCGGTCGGCACTGAAGCTTTCTTT.

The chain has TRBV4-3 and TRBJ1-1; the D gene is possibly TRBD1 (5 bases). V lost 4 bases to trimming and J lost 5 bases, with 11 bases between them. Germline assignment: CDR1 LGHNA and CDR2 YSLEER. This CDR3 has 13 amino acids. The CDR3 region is CASSPQRGTEAFF. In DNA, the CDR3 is TGCGCCAGCAGCCCTCAAAGGGGTACTGAAGCTTTCTTT.

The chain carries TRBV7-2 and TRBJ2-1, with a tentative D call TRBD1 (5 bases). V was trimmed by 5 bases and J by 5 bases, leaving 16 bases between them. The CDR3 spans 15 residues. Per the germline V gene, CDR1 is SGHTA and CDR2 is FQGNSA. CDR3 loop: CASSPRQFLNNEQFF. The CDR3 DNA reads TGTGCCAGCAGCCCTCGACAGTTCCTAAACAATGAGCAGTTCTTC.

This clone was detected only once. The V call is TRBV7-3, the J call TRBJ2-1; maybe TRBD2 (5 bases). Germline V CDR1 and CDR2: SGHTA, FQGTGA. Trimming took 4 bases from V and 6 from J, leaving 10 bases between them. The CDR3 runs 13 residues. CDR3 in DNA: TGTGCCAGCAGCTCGAGACGGGGCAATGAGCAGTTCTTC. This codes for CASSSRRGNEQFF.

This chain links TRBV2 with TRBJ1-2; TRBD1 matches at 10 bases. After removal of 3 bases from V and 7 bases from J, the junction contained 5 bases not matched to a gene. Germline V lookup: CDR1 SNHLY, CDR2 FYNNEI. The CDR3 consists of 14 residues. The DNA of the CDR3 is TGTGCCAGCAGTGAGACAGGGGGCCGCGGTGGCTACACCTTC. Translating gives CASSETGGRGGYTF.